Listed below are T cell receptor beta chains from one sample, sequenced in a study of blood T cell repertoires in COVID-19. Repertoires were generated with immunoSEQ multiplex PCR, while TCRdb's copy carries only in-frame clones and drops some. The top ten clones hold 1% to 1.5% of a sample with under 450,000 clones, around 87% of them seen once. The material sequenced was PBMCs or T cells enriched from blood (not recorded which). These receptors came from a young man who had recovered from COVID-19. CDR3s include the opening cysteine and the closing phenylalanine or tryptophan. A D gene is named only where the DNA matches it firmly. The listing skips clone size in some rows; elsewhere it reads once, few, many or a size class.

-	TRBD2	TRBJ2-1	TRBV19	CASRTSGLSNEQFF	TGTGCCAGCCGAACTAGCGGCCTATCCAATGAGCAGTTCTTC
-	-	TRBJ1-1	TRBV11-3	CASSSLEGTEAFF	TGTGCCAGCAGCTCCCTGGAGGGCACTGAAGCTTTCTTT
few	TRBD2	TRBJ2-2	TRBV6-6	CASSRLAVNTGELFF	TGTGCCAGCAGTAGACTAGCGGTCAACACCGGGGAGCTGTTTTTT
-	-	TRBJ2-7	TRBV5-4	CASSLQDSTYEQYF	TGTGCCAGCAGCTTGCAGGACTCTACCTACGAGCAGTACTTC
few	TRBD1	TRBJ1-3	TRBV9	CASSLGQANSGNTIYF	TGTGCCAGCAGCTTGGGACAGGCGAACTCTGGAAACACCATATATTTT
-	-	TRBJ1-6	TRBV7-8	CASRTPGMHSPLHF	TGTGCCAGCAGGACCCCAGGGATGCATTCACCCCTCCACTTT
-	TRBD1	TRBJ2-7	TRBV30	CASRDRTYEQYF	TGTGCCAGCCGGGACAGAACCTACGAGCAGTACTTC
-	-	TRBJ1-1	TRBV4-1	CASSQANTEAFF	TGCGCCAGCAGCCAGGCTAACACTGAAGCTTTCTTT
-	TRBD2	TRBJ2-5	TRBV7-7	CASSFGLAGGETQYF	TGTGCCAGCAGCTTCGGACTAGCGGGGGGAGAGACCCAGTACTTC
-	-	TRBJ1-5	TRBV18	CASSPLGGEQPQHF	TGTGCCAGCTCACCGCTCGGAGGGGAACAGCCCCAGCATTTT
-	TRBD2	TRBJ2-5	TRBV19	CASSTGLAGVETQYF	TGTGCCAGTAGTACCGGACTAGCGGGGGTTGAGACCCAGTACTTC
-	-	TRBJ2-5	TRBV5-1	CASSLGQRQETQYF	TGCGCCAGCAGCTTGGGACAGCGCCAAGAGACCCAGTACTTC
-	-	TRBJ2-3	TRBV11-2	CASSLEGGFVLDTQYF	TGTGCCAGCAGCTTAGAGGGCGGGTTCGTATTAGATACGCAGTATTTT
-	TRBD1	TRBJ1-6	TRBV2	CASSEDPRDRLNSPLHF	TGTGCCAGCAGTGAAGACCCGCGGGACAGACTTAATTCACCCCTCCACTTT
-	-	TRBJ1-2	TRBV19	CASAEWIGGYTF	TGTGCCAGTGCGGAATGGATTGGGGGCTACACCTTC
-	TRBD1	TRBJ2-7	TRBV7-3	CASSPRTGSSYEQYF	TGTGCCAGCAGCCCTCGGACAGGGAGCTCCTACGAGCAGTACTTC
-	-	TRBJ2-7	TRBV11-2	CASSLRRVGEDEQYF	TGTGCCAGCAGCTTAAGAAGGGTGGGAGAGGACGAGCAGTACTTC
-	TRBD1	TRBJ1-1	TRBV6-6	CASIQQGLSTEAFF	TGTGCCAGCATTCAACAGGGGCTGAGCACTGAAGCTTTCTTT
few	-	TRBJ2-7	TRBV7-9	CASSYDRTAYEQYF	TGTGCCAGCAGCTACGACAGGACCGCCTACGAGCAGTACTTC
-	-	TRBJ2-4	TRBV13	CASSLRPESAKNIQYF	TGTGCCAGCAGCCTGAGACCGGAGTCGGCCAAAAACATTCAGTACTTC
-	TRBD2	TRBJ2-1	TRBV9	CASSVGDSGAFSYNEQFF	TGTGCCAGCAGCGTAGGGGATAGCGGGGCGTTCTCCTACAATGAGCAGTTCTTC
-	TRBD1	TRBJ1-5	TRBV4-1	CASSHPGQGSNQPQHF	TGCGCCAGCAGCCACCCGGGACAGGGTAGCAATCAGCCCCAGCATTTT
-	-	TRBJ2-1	TRBV5-4	CASNLDSNSYNEQFF	TGTGCCAGCAACCTGGACAGTAACTCCTACAATGAGCAGTTCTTC
few	TRBD1	TRBJ1-5	TRBV30	CAWSGTGGNQPQHF	TGTGCCTGGTCAGGGACAGGGGGCAATCAGCCCCAGCATTTT
-	-	TRBJ1-1	TRBV7-9	CASSYLQGATEAFF	TGTGCCAGCAGTTATTTACAGGGAGCGACTGAAGCTTTCTTT
-	TRBD1	TRBJ1-2	TRBV18	CASSPFGTGEAYGYTF	TGTGCCAGCTCACCTTTTGGGACAGGGGAAGCCTATGGCTACACCTTC
few	-	TRBJ1-4	TRBV7-9	CASSENGATNEKLFF	TGTGCCAGCAGCGAAAACGGTGCAACTAATGAAAAACTGTTTTTT
-	-	TRBJ2-7	TRBV6-1	CASSEANFAYEQYF	TGTGCCAGCAGTGAAGCAAACTTTGCCTACGAGCAGTACTTC
once	TRBD1	TRBJ2-1	TRBV9	CASSVEAGGFINEQFF	TGTGCCAGCAGCGTAGAGGCAGGGGGCTTTATTAATGAGCAGTTCTTC
-	TRBD1	TRBJ1-1	TRBV19	CATQTGTGLNTEAFF	TGTGCCACTCAGACTGGGACAGGGCTGAACACTGAAGCTTTCTTT
-	TRBD1	TRBJ1-3	TRBV9	CASSPRQGAGGNTIYF	TGTGCCAGCAGCCCCCGACAGGGAGCTGGTGGAAACACCATATATTTT
-	TRBD1	TRBJ1-2	TRBV4-1	CASSGQGANGYTF	TGCGCCAGCAGCGGACAGGGGGCGAATGGCTACACCTTC
-	-	TRBJ1-1	TRBV12-3/TRBV12-4	CASSLIRAEAFF	TGTGCCAGCAGTTTAATCAGGGCTGAAGCTTTCTTT
-	TRBD1	TRBJ1-3	TRBV11-2	CASSLPTWDRGSGNTIYF	TGTGCCAGCAGCTTACCCACCTGGGACAGGGGTTCTGGAAACACCATATATTTT